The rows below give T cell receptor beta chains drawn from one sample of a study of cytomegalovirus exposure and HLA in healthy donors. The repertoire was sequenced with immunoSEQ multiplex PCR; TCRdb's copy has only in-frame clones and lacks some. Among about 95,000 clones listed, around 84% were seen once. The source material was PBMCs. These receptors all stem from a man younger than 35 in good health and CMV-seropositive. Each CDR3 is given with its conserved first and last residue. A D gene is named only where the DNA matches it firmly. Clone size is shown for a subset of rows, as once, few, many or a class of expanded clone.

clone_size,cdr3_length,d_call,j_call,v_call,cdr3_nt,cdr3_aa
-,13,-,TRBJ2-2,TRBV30,TGTGCCTGGAGGCGTTCGAACACCGGGGAGCTGTTTTTT,CAWRRSNTGELFF
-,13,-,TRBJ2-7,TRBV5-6,TGTGCCAGCAGCTCCCTACGATCCTACGAGCAGTACTTC,CASSSLRSYEQYF
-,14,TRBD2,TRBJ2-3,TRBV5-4,TGTGCCAGCAGCGATCCTAGCGGGACAGATACGCAGTATTTT,CASSDPSGTDTQYF
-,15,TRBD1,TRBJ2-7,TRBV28,TGTGCCAGCAGTTCCGCCGGGACAGGGTCGGGCGAGCAGTACTTC,CASSSAGTGSGEQYF
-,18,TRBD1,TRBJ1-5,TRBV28,TGTGCCAGCAGTTTATGGATGAGGACAGGGCTCTTTAATCAGCCCCAGCATTTT,CASSLWMRTGLFNQPQHF
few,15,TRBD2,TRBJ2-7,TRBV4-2,TGTGCCAGCAGCCAAGCGGCTAGCGGGTCCTACGAGCAGTACTTC,CASSQAASGSYEQYF
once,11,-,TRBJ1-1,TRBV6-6,TGTGCCAGCAGTTACGGCGGAGAAGCTTTCTTT,CASSYGGEAFF
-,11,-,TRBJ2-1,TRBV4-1,TGCGCCAGCAGCCAAGCCGGGACACAGTTCTTC,CASSQAGTQFF
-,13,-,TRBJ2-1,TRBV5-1,TGCGCCAGCAGCCAGGGCTCCTACAATGAGCAGTTCTTC,CASSQGSYNEQFF
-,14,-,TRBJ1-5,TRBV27,TGTGCCAGCAGTTCGAGACTGAGCAATCAGCCCCAGCATTTT,CASSSRLSNQPQHF
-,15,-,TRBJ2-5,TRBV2,TGTGCCAGCAGTGAAGCGGTCGAGGGCCAAGAGACCCAGTACTTC,CASSEAVEGQETQYF
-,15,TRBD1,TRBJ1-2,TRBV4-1,TGCGCCAGCAGCCCCGGACAGGCCACTAACTATGGCTACACCTTC,CASSPGQATNYGYTF
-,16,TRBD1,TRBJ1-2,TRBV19,TGTGCCAGTAGTCTGGGACAGGGATTAGCTAACTATGGCTACACCTTC,CASSLGQGLANYGYTF
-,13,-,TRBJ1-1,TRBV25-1,TGTGCCAGCACTGCGGGGCCCTTTCCTGAAGCTTTCTTT,CASTAGPFPEAFF
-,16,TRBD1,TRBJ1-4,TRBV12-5,TGTGCTAGTGGTTTGACGACAGGGTCATTAAATGAAAAACTGTTTTTT,CASGLTTGSLNEKLFF
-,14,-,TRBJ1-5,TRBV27,TGTGCCAGCAGTTCCGCGGGAGGAGTACAGCCCCAGCATTTT,CASSSAGGVQPQHF
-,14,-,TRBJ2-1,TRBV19,TGTGCCAGTTCCCTTACTGTCTCCTACAATGAGCAGTTCTTC,CASSLTVSYNEQFF
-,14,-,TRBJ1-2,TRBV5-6,TGTGCCAGCAGCCCGGATGGGGCTGTTACTGGCTACACCTTC,CASSPDGAVTGYTF
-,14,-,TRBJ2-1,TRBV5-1,TGCGCCAGCAGCCCTGGACAGTCCTACAATGAGCAGTTCTTC,CASSPGQSYNEQFF
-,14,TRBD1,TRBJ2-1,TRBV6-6,TGTGCCAGCAGCCCCCCAGGGGGTGACAATGAGCAGTTCTTC,CASSPPGGDNEQFF